This entry lists 5 T cell receptor beta chains sequenced from one sample in a study of cytomegalovirus exposure and HLA in healthy donors. With 60 Vbeta and 13 Jbeta primers, the PCR was carried out. Using immunoSEQ multiplex PCR, the repertoire was profiled, and TCRdb retains in-frame clones only, with some absent. Here the sample spans about 120,000 clones, approximately 80% being singletons. Specimen: PBMCs. Receptor source: a man aged 35-49 years in good health and CMV-seropositive.

V is TRBV5-8 and J is TRBJ2-2; tentatively, D is TRBD2 (5 bases). Germline V gives CDR1 SGHTS, CDR2 YDEGEE. CDR3 length equals 14 residues. Trimming shortened V by 7 bases and J by 0 bases, and 10 bases separated the two germline ends. The CDR3 loop reads CASRGPANTGELFF. The CDR3 DNA follows: TGTGCCAGCCGCGGGCCAGCGAACACCGGGGAGCTGTTTTTT.

The rearrangement uses TRBV25-1 and TRBJ1-2, with D possibly TRBD1 on 5 matching bases. Germline assignment: CDR1 MGHDK and CDR2 SYGVNS. This CDR3 comprises 16 residues. V shed 3 bases and J shed 7 bases, with 21 bases lying between them. CDR3 sequence reads: CASSDPSDGGFGGYTF. The CDR3 nucleotides read TGTGCCAGCAGTGACCCCTCCGACGGGGGATTTGGTGGCTACACCTTC.

V gene TRBV7-3 combines with J gene TRBJ2-1; TRBD1 matches 11 bases. The germline CDR1 and CDR2 sequences are SGHTA and FQGTGA. This CDR3 has 14 residues. Germline trimming cut 6 bases from V and 8 bases from J; bases unmatched to any gene: 6. CDR3 protein: CASRVGQGVDEQFF. CDR3 sequence (DNA): TGTGCCAGCAGGGTGGGACAGGGGGTCGATGAGCAGTTCTTC.

The chain has TRBV7-3 and TRBJ1-1, with unresolved D. The CDR3 totals 14 residues. Trimming shortened V by 5 bases and J by 5 bases, and 15 bases separated the two germline ends. In germline, CDR1 is SGHTA, CDR2 FQGTGA. The CDR3 region has the DNA TGTGCCAGCAGCCAACGACGGACTAGGACTGAAGCTTTCTTT. Translating it yields CASSQRRTRTEAFF.

This clone was counted a few times. The chain joins TRBV29-1 to TRBJ1-5; TRBD1 is a possible D gene (6 bases). Trimming took 3 bases from V and 7 from J, leaving 13 bases between them. Germline V gene lookup returns CDR1 SQVTM and CDR2 ANQGSEA. The length of the CDR3 is 13 residues. The CDR3 sequence is CSVDRGAGQPQHF. The CDR3 DNA is TGCAGCGTTGACCGGGGGGCGGGACAGCCCCAGCATTTT.